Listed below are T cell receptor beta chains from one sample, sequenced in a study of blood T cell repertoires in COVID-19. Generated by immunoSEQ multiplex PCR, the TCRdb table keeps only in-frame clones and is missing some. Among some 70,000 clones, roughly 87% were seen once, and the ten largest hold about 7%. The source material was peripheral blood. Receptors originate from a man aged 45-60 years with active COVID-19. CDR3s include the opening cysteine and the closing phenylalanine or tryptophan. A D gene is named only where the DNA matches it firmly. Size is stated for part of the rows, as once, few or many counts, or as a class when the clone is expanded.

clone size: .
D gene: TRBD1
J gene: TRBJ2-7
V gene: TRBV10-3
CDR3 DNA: TGTGCCATCAGTGAGTTTGACAGGGCCAAGCAGTACTTC
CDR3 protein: CAISEFDRAKQYF

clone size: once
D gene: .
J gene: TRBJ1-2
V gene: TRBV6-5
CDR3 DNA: TGTGCCAGCAGCCGTGGACTCTATGGCTACACCTTC
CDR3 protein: CASSRGLYGYTF

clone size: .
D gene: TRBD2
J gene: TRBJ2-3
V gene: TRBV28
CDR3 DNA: TGTGCCAGCAGCGTTAGCGGGAGGGCCTTGAGCACAGATACGCAGTATTTT
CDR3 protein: CASSVSGRALSTDTQYF

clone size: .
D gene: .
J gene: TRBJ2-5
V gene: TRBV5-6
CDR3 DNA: TGTGCCAGCAGCTTCTGGGGCGGCCAAGAGACCCAGTACTTC
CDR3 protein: CASSFWGGQETQYF

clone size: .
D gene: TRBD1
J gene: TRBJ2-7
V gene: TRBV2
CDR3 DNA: TGTGCCGCGAGAGGGGGCGTTTCCTACGAGCAGTACTTC
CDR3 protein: CAARGGVSYEQYF

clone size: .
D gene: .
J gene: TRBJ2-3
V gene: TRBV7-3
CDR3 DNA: TGTGCCAGCAGCCCCCCAGGGACAGATACGCAGTATTTT
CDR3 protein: CASSPPGTDTQYF

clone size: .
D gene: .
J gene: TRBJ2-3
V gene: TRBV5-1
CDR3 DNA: TGCGCCAGCAGGACCTCGGGTTACGGCACAGATACGCAGTATTTT
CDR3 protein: CASRTSGYGTDTQYF

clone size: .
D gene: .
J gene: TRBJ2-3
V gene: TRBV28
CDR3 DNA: TGTGCCAGCCAGATTAGCGGTCCGAGCACAGATACGCAGTATTTT
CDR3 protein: CASQISGPSTDTQYF

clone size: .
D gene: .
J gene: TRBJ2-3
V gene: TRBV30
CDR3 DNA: TGTGCCTGGAGTGTACAGGGTGCAGATACGCAGTATTTT
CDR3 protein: CAWSVQGADTQYF

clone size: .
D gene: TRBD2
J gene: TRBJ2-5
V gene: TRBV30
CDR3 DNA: TGTGCCTGGCGCGTTAGGACTAGCGGGCTCCAGCGGGAGACCCAGTACTTC
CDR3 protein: CAWRVRTSGLQRETQYF

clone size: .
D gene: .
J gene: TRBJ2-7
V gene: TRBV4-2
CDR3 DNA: TGTGCCAGCAGCCAAGCAGGGAGGCACGAGCAGTACTTC
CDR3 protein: CASSQAGRHEQYF

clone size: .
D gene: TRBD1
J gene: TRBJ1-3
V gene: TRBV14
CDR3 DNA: TGTGCCAGCAGCCACCCGACAGGGGCCGATTCTGGAAACACCATATATTTT
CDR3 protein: CASSHPTGADSGNTIYF

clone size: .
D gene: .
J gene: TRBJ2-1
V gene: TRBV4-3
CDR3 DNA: TGCGCCAGCAGACCTCAGACAGGAGGTTACAATGAGCAGTTCTTC
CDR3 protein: CASRPQTGGYNEQFF

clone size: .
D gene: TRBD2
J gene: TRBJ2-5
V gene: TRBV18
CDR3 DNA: TGTGCCAGCTCACCGGGAGCGGGGTCGGAGACCCAGTACTTC
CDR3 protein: CASSPGAGSETQYF

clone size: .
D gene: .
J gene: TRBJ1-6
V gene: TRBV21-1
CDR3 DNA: TGTGCCAGCCGGGGGGGAAACCTCAATTCACCCCTCCACTTT
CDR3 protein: CASRGGNLNSPLHF

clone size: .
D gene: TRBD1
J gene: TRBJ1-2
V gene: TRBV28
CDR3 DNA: TGTGCCAGCAGTGACAGGGGGGCCGGATTTTATGGCTACACCTTC
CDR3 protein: CASSDRGAGFYGYTF

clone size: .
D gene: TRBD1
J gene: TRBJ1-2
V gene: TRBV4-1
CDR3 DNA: TGCGCCAGCAGCCAGGATCTTTTGGACAGGGGGCGCCCGTCTTATGGCTACACCTTC
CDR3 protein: CASSQDLLDRGRPSYGYTF

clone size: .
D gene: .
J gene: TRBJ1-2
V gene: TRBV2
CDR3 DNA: TGTGCCAGCAAAGAACAGGGAAACTACACCTTC
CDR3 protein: CASKEQGNYTF

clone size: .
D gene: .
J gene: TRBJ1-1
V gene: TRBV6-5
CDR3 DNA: TGTGCCAGCAGTTACGGCCTCTCCTCGGGTCTCACTGAAGCTTTCTTT
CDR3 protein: CASSYGLSSGLTEAFF

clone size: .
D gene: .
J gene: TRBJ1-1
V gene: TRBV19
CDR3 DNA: TGTGCCAGTAGTAGCGCCAGGGGTGATGCTTTCTTT
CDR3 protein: CASSSARGDAFF

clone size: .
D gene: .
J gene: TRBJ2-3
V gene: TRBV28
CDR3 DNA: TGTGCCAGCAGTTTACTCAGCGGGCGACGCACAGATACGCAGTATTTT
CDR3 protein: CASSLLSGRRTDTQYF

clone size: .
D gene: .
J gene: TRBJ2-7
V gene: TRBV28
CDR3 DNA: TGTGCCAGCAAGTTCAGCAATTTCTTGAGGGAGCAGTACTTC
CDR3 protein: CASKFSNFLREQYF

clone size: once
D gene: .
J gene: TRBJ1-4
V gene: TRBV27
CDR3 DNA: TGTGCCAGCAGGATCGACATCGCAACTAATGAAAAACTGTTTTTT
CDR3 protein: CASRIDIATNEKLFF

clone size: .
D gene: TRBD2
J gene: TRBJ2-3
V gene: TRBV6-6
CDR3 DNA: TGTGCCAGCAGTTTTAGCGGGACTAGCACAGATACGCAGTATTTT
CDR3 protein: CASSFSGTSTDTQYF

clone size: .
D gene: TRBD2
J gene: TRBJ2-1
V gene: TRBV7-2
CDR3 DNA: TGTGCCAGCAGCTTAAGGCGGGAGAAAGGGCTTGAGCAGTTCTTC
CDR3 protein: CASSLRREKGLEQFF

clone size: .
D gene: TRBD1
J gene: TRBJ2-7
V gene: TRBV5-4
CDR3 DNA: TGTGCCAGCAGCTTGGCGACAGGGCCCTCCTACGAGCAGTACTTC
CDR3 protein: CASSLATGPSYEQYF

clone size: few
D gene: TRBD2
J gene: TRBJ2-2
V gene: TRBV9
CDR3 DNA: TGTGCCAGCAGCTCCCGACGGGGGGTGGCGGGAGAAACCGGGGAGCTGTTTTTT
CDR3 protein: CASSSRRGVAGETGELFF

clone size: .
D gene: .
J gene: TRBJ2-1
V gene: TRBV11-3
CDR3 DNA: TGTGCCAGCAGCTTGGGCAGGGTTGGCTATGAGCAGTTCTTC
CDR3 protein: CASSLGRVGYEQFF

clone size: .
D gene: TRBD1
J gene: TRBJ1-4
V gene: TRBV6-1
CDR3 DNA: TGTGCCAGCAGTGATCCACAGGGGGGTAATGAAAAACTGTTTTTT
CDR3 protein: CASSDPQGGNEKLFF

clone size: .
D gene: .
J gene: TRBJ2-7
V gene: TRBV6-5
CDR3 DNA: TGTGCCAGCCTCGCTGCCACAGGGTTAGCCTACGAGCAGTACTTC
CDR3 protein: CASLAATGLAYEQYF

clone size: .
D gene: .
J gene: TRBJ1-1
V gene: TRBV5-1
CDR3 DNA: TGCGCCAGCAGCTTGTACAGCAACACTGAAGCTTTCTTT
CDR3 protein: CASSLYSNTEAFF

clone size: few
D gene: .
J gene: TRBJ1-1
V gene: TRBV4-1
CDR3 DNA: TGCGCCAGCAGCCACCCAATTATACAGGGAACTGAAGCTTTCTTT
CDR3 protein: CASSHPIIQGTEAFF

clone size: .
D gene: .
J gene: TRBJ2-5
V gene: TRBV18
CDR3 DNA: TGTGCCAGCTCACCGTACAGGGAAGAGACCCAGTACTTC
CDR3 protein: CASSPYREETQYF

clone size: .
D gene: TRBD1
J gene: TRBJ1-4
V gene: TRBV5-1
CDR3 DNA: TGCGCCAGCAGCTTAGGACAGGGGGATGAAAAACTGTTTTTT
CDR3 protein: CASSLGQGDEKLFF

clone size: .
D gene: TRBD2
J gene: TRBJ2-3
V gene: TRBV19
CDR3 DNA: TGTGCCAGTAGTGTTCAAGCGGGGACAGATACGCAGTATTTT
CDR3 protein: CASSVQAGTDTQYF

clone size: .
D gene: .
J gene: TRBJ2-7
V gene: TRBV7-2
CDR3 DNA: TGTGCCAGCAGCTTATCCAGGGGATATGCCTACGAGCAGTACTTC
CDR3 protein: CASSLSRGYAYEQYF

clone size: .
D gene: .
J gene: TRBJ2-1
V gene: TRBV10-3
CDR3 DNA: TGTGCCATCAGTGAGTCGGCCGGGGTTAATAATGAGCAGTTCTTC
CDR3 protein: CAISESAGVNNEQFF

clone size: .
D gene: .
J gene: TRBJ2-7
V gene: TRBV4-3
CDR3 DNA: TGCGCCAGCAGCCAGGACTTCCACCTCGAGCAGTACTTC
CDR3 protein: CASSQDFHLEQYF

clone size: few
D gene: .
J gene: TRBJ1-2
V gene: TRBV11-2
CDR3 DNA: TGTGCCAGCAGCTTAGTCGGCGGTCTCTATGGCTACACCTTC
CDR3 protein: CASSLVGGLYGYTF

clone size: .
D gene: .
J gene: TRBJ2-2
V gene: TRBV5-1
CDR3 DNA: TGCGCCAGCAGCTTTCGGGGGAGCGCGGGGATGAACACCGGGGAGCTGTTTTTT
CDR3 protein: CASSFRGSAGMNTGELFF

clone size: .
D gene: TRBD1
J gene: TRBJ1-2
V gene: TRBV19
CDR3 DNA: TGTGCCAGTATGCCTCCGGGACAGGGTGTCGCTAACTATGGCTACACCTTC
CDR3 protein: CASMPPGQGVANYGYTF

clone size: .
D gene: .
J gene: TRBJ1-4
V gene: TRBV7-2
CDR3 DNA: TGTGCCAGCAGCCCTAGCTTGGGAAAACTGTTTTTT
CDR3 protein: CASSPSLGKLFF

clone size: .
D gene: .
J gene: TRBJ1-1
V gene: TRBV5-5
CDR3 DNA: TGTGCCAGCAGCCAATCCGGGGCTGAAGCTTTCTTT
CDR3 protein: CASSQSGAEAFF

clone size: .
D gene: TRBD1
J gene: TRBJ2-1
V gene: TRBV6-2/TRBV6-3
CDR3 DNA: TGTGCCAGCAGCACCTCACAGGGGGCGTTTGTCAATGAGCAGTTCTTC
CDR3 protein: CASSTSQGAFVNEQFF

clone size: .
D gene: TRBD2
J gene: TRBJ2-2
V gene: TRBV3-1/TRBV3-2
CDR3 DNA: TGTGCCAGCAGCCAAAACCTAGCGGGGCTGTCCGGGGAGCTGTTTTTT
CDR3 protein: CASSQNLAGLSGELFF